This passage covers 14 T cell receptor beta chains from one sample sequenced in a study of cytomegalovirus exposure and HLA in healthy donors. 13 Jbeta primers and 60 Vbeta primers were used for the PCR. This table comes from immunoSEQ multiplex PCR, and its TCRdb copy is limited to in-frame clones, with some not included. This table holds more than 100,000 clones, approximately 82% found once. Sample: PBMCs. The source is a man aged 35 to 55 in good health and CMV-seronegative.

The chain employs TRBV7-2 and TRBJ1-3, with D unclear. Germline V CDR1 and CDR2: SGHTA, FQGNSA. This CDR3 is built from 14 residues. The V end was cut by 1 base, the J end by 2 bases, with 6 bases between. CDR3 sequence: CASSLEPTGNTIYF. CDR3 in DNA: TGTGCCAGCAGCTTAGAGCCCACTGGAAACACCATATATTTT.

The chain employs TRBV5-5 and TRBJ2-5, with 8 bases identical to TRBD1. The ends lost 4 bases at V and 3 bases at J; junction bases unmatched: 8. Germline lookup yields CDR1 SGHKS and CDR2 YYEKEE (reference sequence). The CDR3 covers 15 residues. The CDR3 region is CASSGARTGKETQYF. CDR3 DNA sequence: TGTGCCAGCAGCGGAGCCCGGACAGGGAAAGAGACCCAGTACTTC.

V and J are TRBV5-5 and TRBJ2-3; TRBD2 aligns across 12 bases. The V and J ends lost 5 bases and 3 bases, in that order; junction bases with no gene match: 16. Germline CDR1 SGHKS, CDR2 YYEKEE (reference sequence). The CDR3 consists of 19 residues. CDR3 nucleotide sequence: TGTGCCAGCAGGCCTGGACTAGCGGGGAATGGGTTACGGACAGATACGCAGTATTTT. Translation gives CASRPGLAGNGLRTDTQYF.

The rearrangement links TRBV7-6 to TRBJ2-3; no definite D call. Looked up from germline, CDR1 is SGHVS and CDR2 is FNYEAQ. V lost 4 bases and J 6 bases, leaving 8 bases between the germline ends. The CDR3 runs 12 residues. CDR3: CASSSPRDTQYF. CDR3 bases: TGTGCCAGCAGCTCCCCCCGGGATACGCAGTATTTT.

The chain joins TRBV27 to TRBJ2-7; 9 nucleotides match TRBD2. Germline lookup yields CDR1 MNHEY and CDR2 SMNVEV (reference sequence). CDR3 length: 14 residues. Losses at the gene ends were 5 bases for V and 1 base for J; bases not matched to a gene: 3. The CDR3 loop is CASSMREGSYEQYF. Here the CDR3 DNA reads TGTGCCAGCAGTATGCGGGAGGGTTCCTACGAGCAGTACTTC.

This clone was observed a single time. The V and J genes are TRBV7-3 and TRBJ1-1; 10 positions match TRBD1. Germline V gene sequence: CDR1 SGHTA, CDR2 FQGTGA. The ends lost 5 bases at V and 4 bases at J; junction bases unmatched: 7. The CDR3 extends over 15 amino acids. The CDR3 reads CASSLSTGGTTEAFF. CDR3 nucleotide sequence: TGTGCCAGCAGCCTATCGACAGGGGGCACCACTGAAGCTTTCTTT.

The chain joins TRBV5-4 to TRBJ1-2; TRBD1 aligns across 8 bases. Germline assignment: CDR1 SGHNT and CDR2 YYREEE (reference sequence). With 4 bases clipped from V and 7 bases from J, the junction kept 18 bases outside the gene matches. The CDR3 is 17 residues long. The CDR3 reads CASSPGGDRGILSGYTF. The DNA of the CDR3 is TGTGCCAGCAGCCCCGGGGGTGACAGGGGTATTTTATCTGGCTACACCTTC.

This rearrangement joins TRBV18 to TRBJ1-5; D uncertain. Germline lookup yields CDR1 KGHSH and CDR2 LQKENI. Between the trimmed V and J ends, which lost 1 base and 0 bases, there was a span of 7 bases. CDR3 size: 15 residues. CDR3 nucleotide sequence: TGTGCCAGCTCACCACGGCAGGATAGCAATCAGCCCCAGCATTTT. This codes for CASSPRQDSNQPQHF.

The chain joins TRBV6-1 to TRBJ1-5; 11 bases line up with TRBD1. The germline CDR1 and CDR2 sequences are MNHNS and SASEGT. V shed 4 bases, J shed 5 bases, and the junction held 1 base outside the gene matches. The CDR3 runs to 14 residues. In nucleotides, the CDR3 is TGTGCCAGCAGTGGGACAGGGGGCGATCAGCCCCAGCATTTT. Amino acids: CASSGTGGDQPQHF.

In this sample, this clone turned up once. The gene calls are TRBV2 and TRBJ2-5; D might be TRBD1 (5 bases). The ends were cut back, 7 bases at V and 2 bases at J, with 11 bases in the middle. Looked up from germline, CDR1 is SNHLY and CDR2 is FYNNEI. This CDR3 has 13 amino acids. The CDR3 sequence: CASKTDTQETQYF. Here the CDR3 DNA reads TGTGCCAGCAAAACGGACACGCAAGAGACCCAGTACTTC.

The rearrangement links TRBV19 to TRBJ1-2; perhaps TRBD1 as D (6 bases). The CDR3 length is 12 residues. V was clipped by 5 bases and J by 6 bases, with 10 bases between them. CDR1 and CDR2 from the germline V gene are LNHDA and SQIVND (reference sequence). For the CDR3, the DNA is TGTGCCAGTAGTGTGACAGGCGATGGCTACACCTTC. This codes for CASSVTGDGYTF.

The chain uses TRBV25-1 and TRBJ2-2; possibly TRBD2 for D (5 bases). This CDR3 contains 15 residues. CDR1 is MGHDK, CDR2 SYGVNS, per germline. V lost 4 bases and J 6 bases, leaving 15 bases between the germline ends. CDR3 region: CASSGTAGVAGELFF. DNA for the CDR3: TGTGCCAGCAGTGGAACAGCCGGGGTAGCCGGGGAGCTGTTTTTT.

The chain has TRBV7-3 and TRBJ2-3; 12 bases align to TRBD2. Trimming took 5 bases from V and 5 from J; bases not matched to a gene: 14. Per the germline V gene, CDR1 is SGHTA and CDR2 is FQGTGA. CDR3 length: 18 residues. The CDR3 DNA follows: TGTGCCAGCAGCCACCCCCTTGCGACTAGCGGGAGTGGAGATACGCAGTATTTT. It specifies CASSHPLATSGSGDTQYF.

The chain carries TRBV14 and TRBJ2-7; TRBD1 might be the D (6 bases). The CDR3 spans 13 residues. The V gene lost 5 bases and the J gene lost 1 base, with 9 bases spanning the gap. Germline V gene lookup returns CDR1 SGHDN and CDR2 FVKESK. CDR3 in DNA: TGTGCCAGCAGCTTGGACAGATCCTACGAGCAGTACTTC. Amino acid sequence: CASSLDRSYEQYF.